A selection of T cell receptor beta chains follows, all from one sample in a study of siplizumab effects on memory and regulatory T cells. Method: immunoSEQ multiplex PCR; TCRdb's copy keeps in-frame clones and lacks some. This sample carries around 100,000 clones, about nine tenths of them seen once, and the ten largest clones take roughly 0.16%. The sample taken for sequencing was CD4+ T cells sorted from blood. These receptors came from a human donor in good health. CDR3s include the opening cysteine and the closing phenylalanine or tryptophan. Fields, in order: clone size, J gene, V gene, D gene, CDR3 protein, CDR3 DNA. D genes are given only for firm matches. Only part of the rows carry a size: once, few, many, or a class if the clone is expanded.

abundance: .; j_gene: TRBJ1-2; v_gene: TRBV16; d_gene: .; CDR3aa: CASSPQGNYGYTF; CDR3nt: TGTGCCAGCAGCCCGCAGGGGAACTATGGCTACACCTTC
abundance: .; j_gene: TRBJ1-2; v_gene: TRBV28; d_gene: .; CDR3aa: CASGGSLNYGYTF; CDR3nt: TGTGCCAGCGGGGGCAGCTTAAACTATGGCTACACCTTC
abundance: .; j_gene: TRBJ1-5; v_gene: TRBV4-2; d_gene: .; CDR3aa: CASSQDGDRPQPQHF; CDR3nt: TGTGCCAGCAGCCAAGATGGGGATCGGCCTCAGCCCCAGCATTTT
abundance: .; j_gene: TRBJ2-1; v_gene: TRBV14; d_gene: .; CDR3aa: CASSQEWRGSYNEQFF; CDR3nt: TGTGCCAGCAGCCAAGAGTGGCGGGGCTCCTACAATGAGCAGTTCTTC
abundance: few; j_gene: TRBJ1-5; v_gene: TRBV7-8; d_gene: .; CDR3aa: CASSLGSGDQPQHF; CDR3nt: TGTGCCAGCAGCTTAGGTTCGGGTGATCAGCCCCAGCATTTT
abundance: .; j_gene: TRBJ2-1; v_gene: TRBV15; d_gene: .; CDR3aa: CATSRVREEDNEQFF; CDR3nt: TGTGCCACCAGCAGAGTCAGGGAGGAGGACAATGAGCAGTTCTTC
abundance: .; j_gene: TRBJ1-2; v_gene: TRBV2; d_gene: TRBD1; CDR3aa: CASSQQGAEYGYTF; CDR3nt: TGTGCCAGCAGCCAACAGGGGGCGGAGTATGGCTACACCTTC
abundance: .; j_gene: TRBJ2-6; v_gene: TRBV6-4; d_gene: .; CDR3aa: CASSEEGGANVLTF; CDR3nt: TGTGCCAGCAGTGAGGAAGGAGGGGCCAACGTCCTGACTTTC
abundance: .; j_gene: TRBJ1-2; v_gene: TRBV19; d_gene: .; CDR3aa: CASSMTGTQGYTF; CDR3nt: TGTGCCAGTAGTATGACCGGGACACAAGGCTACACCTTC
abundance: .; j_gene: TRBJ1-2; v_gene: TRBV6-4; d_gene: TRBD1; CDR3aa: CASSQNSGTGGSYGYTF; CDR3nt: TGTGCCAGCAGTCAAAACAGCGGGACAGGAGGTTCCTATGGCTACACCTTC
abundance: .; j_gene: TRBJ2-2; v_gene: TRBV4-3; d_gene: .; CDR3aa: CASSQDFTQRSGELFF; CDR3nt: TGCGCCAGCAGCCAAGATTTCACACAACGTTCCGGGGAGCTGTTTTTT
abundance: few; j_gene: TRBJ1-4; v_gene: TRBV6-5; d_gene: .; CDR3aa: CASSPSATNEKLFF; CDR3nt: TGTGCCAGCAGCCCGAGTGCAACTAATGAAAAACTGTTTTTT
abundance: .; j_gene: TRBJ1-1; v_gene: TRBV19; d_gene: .; CDR3aa: CASRNQGNTEAFF; CDR3nt: TGTGCCAGTAGGAACCAGGGGAACACTGAAGCTTTCTTT
abundance: .; j_gene: TRBJ2-7; v_gene: TRBV6-5; d_gene: .; CDR3aa: CASSYSHEQYF; CDR3nt: TGTGCCAGCAGTTACTCGCACGAGCAGTACTTC
abundance: .; j_gene: TRBJ2-2; v_gene: TRBV6-5; d_gene: TRBD2; CDR3aa: CASSLERGRTGELFF; CDR3nt: TGTGCCAGCAGTTTGGAGCGGGGGCGTACCGGGGAGCTGTTTTTT
abundance: .; j_gene: TRBJ1-2; v_gene: TRBV5-1; d_gene: .; CDR3aa: CASSFTRRGSSGYGYTF; CDR3nt: TGCGCCAGCAGCTTTACCCGACGGGGAAGCTCTGGCTATGGCTACACCTTC
abundance: .; j_gene: TRBJ1-5; v_gene: TRBV6-5; d_gene: .; CDR3aa: CASRGGVGNQPQHF; CDR3nt: TGTGCCAGCCGTGGGGGGGTAGGCAATCAGCCCCAGCATTTT
abundance: once; j_gene: TRBJ1-2; v_gene: TRBV29-1; d_gene: TRBD1; CDR3aa: CSVEDRNYGYTF; CDR3nt: TGCAGCGTTGAGGACAGGAACTATGGCTACACCTTC
abundance: .; j_gene: TRBJ1-2; v_gene: TRBV5-6; d_gene: .; CDR3aa: CASSLMGGYTF; CDR3nt: TGTGCCAGCAGCTTGATGGGTGGCTACACCTTC
abundance: few; j_gene: TRBJ2-1; v_gene: TRBV18; d_gene: .; CDR3aa: CASSPGLYVEQFF; CDR3nt: TGTGCCAGCTCACCGGGACTGTATGTTGAGCAGTTCTTC
abundance: .; j_gene: TRBJ2-4; v_gene: TRBV18; d_gene: TRBD2; CDR3aa: CASSPPTREDIQYF; CDR3nt: TGTGCCAGCTCACCACCGACCCGGGAGGACATTCAGTACTTC
abundance: .; j_gene: TRBJ1-4; v_gene: TRBV5-5; d_gene: .; CDR3aa: CASSNAQTGHVEVYEKLFF; CDR3nt: TGTGCCAGCAGCAATGCCCAGACGGGGCATGTTGAGGTTTATGAAAAACTGTTTTTT
abundance: .; j_gene: TRBJ2-2; v_gene: TRBV30; d_gene: .; CDR3aa: CASGAGRAGELFF; CDR3nt: TGTGCCTCCGGGGCAGGGCGGGCCGGGGAGCTGTTTTTT
abundance: .; j_gene: TRBJ1-1; v_gene: TRBV6-5; d_gene: .; CDR3aa: CASSYSGGAMNTEAFF; CDR3nt: TGTGCCAGCAGTTACAGCGGGGGGGCGATGAACACTGAAGCTTTCTTT
abundance: .; j_gene: TRBJ1-1; v_gene: TRBV7-9; d_gene: TRBD1; CDR3aa: CASSLAGTGRTEAFF; CDR3nt: TGTGCCAGCAGCTTAGCCGGGACAGGGCGTACTGAAGCTTTCTTT
abundance: .; j_gene: TRBJ2-5; v_gene: TRBV5-1; d_gene: TRBD2; CDR3aa: CASSLALAGGQETQYF; CDR3nt: TGCGCCAGCAGCTTGGCCCTTGCGGGGGGGCAGGAGACCCAGTACTTC
abundance: .; j_gene: TRBJ1-5; v_gene: TRBV2; d_gene: .; CDR3aa: CASSVGGYSNQPQHF; CDR3nt: TGTGCCAGCAGTGTTGGAGGTTATAGCAATCAGCCCCAGCATTTT
abundance: .; j_gene: TRBJ2-3; v_gene: TRBV2; d_gene: TRBD1; CDR3aa: CASSGDRIPDTQYF; CDR3nt: TGTGCCAGCAGCGGGGACAGAATCCCAGATACGCAGTATTTT
abundance: .; j_gene: TRBJ2-1; v_gene: TRBV28; d_gene: .; CDR3aa: CASTPFAWDGADEQFF; CDR3nt: TGTGCCAGCACCCCGTTTGCCTGGGATGGGGCAGATGAGCAGTTCTTC
abundance: .; j_gene: TRBJ2-2; v_gene: TRBV5-8; d_gene: TRBD1; CDR3aa: CASSYTGQFTGELFF; CDR3nt: TGTGCCAGCAGCTACACGGGACAGTTCACCGGGGAGCTGTTTTTT
abundance: .; j_gene: TRBJ1-1; v_gene: TRBV7-2; d_gene: .; CDR3aa: CASEKEIRTEAFF; CDR3nt: TGTGCCAGCGAAAAGGAAATTAGGACTGAAGCTTTCTTT
abundance: .; j_gene: TRBJ2-1; v_gene: TRBV5-4; d_gene: .; CDR3aa: CASSPDYNEQFF; CDR3nt: TGTGCCAGCAGCCCGGACTACAATGAGCAGTTCTTC
abundance: once; j_gene: TRBJ1-1; v_gene: TRBV9; d_gene: .; CDR3aa: CASSVGINTEAFF; CDR3nt: TGTGCCAGCAGCGTAGGCATTAACACTGAAGCTTTCTTT
abundance: .; j_gene: TRBJ1-5; v_gene: TRBV10-3; d_gene: TRBD1; CDR3aa: CATSEGTGNYNQPQHF; CDR3nt: TGTGCTACTTCGGAGGGGACAGGGAATTACAATCAGCCCCAGCATTTT
abundance: .; j_gene: TRBJ2-7; v_gene: TRBV18; d_gene: .; CDR3aa: CASSPSTVGLEQYF; CDR3nt: TGTGCCAGCTCACCCTCGACTGTAGGTCTCGAGCAGTACTTC
abundance: .; j_gene: TRBJ2-6; v_gene: TRBV7-2; d_gene: .; CDR3aa: CASSFSGGLSSNVLTF; CDR3nt: TGTGCCAGCAGCTTTTCCGGGGGGCTCAGTTCCAACGTCCTGACTTTC
abundance: few; j_gene: TRBJ2-7; v_gene: TRBV7-3; d_gene: .; CDR3aa: CASSLSGASYEQYF; CDR3nt: TGTGCCAGCAGCTTATCCGGGGCCTCCTACGAGCAGTACTTC